Shown below are 5 T cell receptor beta chains from a single sample sequenced in a study of blood T cell repertoires in COVID-19. Produced via immunoSEQ multiplex PCR; TCRdb's table is partial and in-frame only. Altogether over 80,000 clones are present, 88% being singletons, with the ten largest covering approximately 7.3%. The sequencing sample was made of peripheral blood. The source of these receptors is a man between 65 and 85 years old with acute or convalescent COVID-19.

The gene calls are TRBV10-2 and TRBJ1-2, with D maybe TRBD1 (6 bases). The length of the CDR3 is 13 residues. The germline V and J ends were trimmed by 6 bases and 6 bases, with 14 bases remaining between them. Germline assignment: CDR1 WSHSY and CDR2 SAAADI. CDR3 sequence (DNA): TGCGCCAGCAGACAACAGGGTATGCATGGCTACACCTTC. It encodes CASRQQGMHGYTF.

The chain couples TRBV28 to TRBJ1-5, with D possibly TRBD1 on 6 matching bases. The CDR3 consists of 13 residues. Germline values: CDR1 MDHEN, CDR2 SYDVKM. The V and J ends lost 7 bases and 5 bases respectively, with 12 bases between them. The DNA of the CDR3 is TGTGCCAGCACACAGGGAACCTATCAGCCCCAGCATTTT. Translation gives CASTQGTYQPQHF.

The chain carries TRBV18 and TRBJ2-1; 9 bases match TRBD1. The CDR3 has 15 amino acids. Per the germline V gene, CDR1 is KGHSH and CDR2 is LQKENI. After removal of 0 bases from V and 10 bases from J, the junction contained 7 bases not matched to a gene. CDR3 sequence reads: CASSPPMGQGEEQFF. The DNA for the CDR3 is TGTGCCAGCTCACCACCGATGGGACAGGGTGAAGAGCAGTTCTTC.

The rearrangement uses TRBV19 and TRBJ1-5; 9 bases match TRBD1. The CDR3 length is 17 residues. Losses at the gene ends were 7 bases for V and 2 bases for J; bases not matched to a gene: 12. Looked up from germline, CDR1 is LNHDA and CDR2 is SQIVND (reference sequence). CDR3 region: CASTPGQGTNGNQPQHF. CDR3 DNA: TGTGCCAGTACTCCGGGACAGGGAACAAATGGCAATCAGCCCCAGCATTTT.

The chain combines TRBV2 with TRBJ2-6; 10 bases map to TRBD1. The germline V gene has CDR1 SNHLY and CDR2 FYNNEI. This CDR3 contains 17 residues. The J segment lost 0 bases and the V segment lost 6 bases, leaving 5 bases of the junction unmatched. CDR3 protein: CASSRDRGNSGANVLTF. In nucleotides, the CDR3 is TGTGCCAGCAGCCGGGACAGGGGTAACTCTGGGGCCAACGTCCTGACTTTC.